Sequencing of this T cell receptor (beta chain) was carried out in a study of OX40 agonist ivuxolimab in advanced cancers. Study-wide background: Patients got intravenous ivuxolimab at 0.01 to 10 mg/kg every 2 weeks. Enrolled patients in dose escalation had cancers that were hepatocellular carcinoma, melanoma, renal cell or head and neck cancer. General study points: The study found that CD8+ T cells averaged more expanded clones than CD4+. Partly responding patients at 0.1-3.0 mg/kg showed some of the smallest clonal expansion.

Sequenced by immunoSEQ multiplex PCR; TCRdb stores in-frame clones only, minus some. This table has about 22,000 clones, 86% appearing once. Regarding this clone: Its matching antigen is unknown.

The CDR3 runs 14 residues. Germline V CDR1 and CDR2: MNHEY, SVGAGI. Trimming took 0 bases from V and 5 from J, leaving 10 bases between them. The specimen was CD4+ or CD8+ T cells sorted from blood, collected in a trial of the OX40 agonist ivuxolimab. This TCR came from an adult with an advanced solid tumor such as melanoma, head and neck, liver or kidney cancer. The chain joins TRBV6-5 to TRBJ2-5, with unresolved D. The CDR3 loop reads CASSYSGAFETQYF. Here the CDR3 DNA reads TGTGCCAGCAGTTACTCAGGAGCGTTTGAGACCCAGTACTTC.